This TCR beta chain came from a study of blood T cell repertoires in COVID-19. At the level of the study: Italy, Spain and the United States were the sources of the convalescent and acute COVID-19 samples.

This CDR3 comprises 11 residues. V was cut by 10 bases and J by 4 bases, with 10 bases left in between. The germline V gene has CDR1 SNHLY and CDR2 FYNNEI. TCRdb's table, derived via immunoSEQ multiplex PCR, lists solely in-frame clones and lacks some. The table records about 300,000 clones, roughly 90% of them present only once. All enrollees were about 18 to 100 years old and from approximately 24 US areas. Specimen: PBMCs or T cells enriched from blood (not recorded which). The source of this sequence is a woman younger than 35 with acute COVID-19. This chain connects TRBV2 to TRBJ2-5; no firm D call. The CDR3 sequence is CANRFGETQYF. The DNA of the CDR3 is TGTGCCAACCGATTCGGAGAGACCCAGTACTTC.